This T cell receptor beta chain appears in the sequencing data of a study of blood T cell repertoires in COVID-19 (dated by TCRdb to the early 2020s). For context, the study as a whole: Collaborator samples came from the United States, Italy and Spain and covered acute and convalescent phases of COVID-19. The prospective study material was composed of cDNA or gDNA derived from T cells, B-cell-depleted T cells, or PBMCs. The dataset comprised deeply sampled blood TCRbeta repertoires from subjects exposed to, actively infected with, or recovered from COVID-19. The repertoires were released in a freely available public database meant as a resource for research on the immune response to SARS-CoV-2. The samples were drawn from the first 160 participants of the ongoing ImmuneRACE study and from roughly 1,300 subjects provided by 6 global collaborators. Nearly every sample came with metadata listing a de-identified subject ID, COVID-19 status, age in years and sex. Where available, HLA class I and class II types were obtained from metadata supplied by the sample provider rather than from assay-based typing. Points the paper makes about the study in general: Clinical and demographic metadata were provided uncurated, with the amount varying by source and participant.

The CDR3 runs 14 residues from the cysteine to the phenylalanine. Just the 42-base CDR3 DNA is kept, in frame starting at base 1. Deletion took 6 bases off V and 3 bases off J, with a span of 15 bases between the germline ends. From a lookup of the germline V gene, CDR1 and CDR2 are MGHDK and SYGVNS. TCRbeta CDR3 regions were amplified from genomic DNA using the immunoSEQ Assay, a bias-controlled multiplex PCR. The source study handled its data this way. Nucleated cell counts per sample were estimated from amplification of reference gene primers within the assay. Sequence reads were collapsed and filtered to measure the absolute abundance of every unique TCRbeta CDR3 rearrangement. For each sample, productive Simpson clonality was calculated by taking the square root of Simpson's diversity index across productive rearrangements. TCRdb limited this immuneACCESS table to in-frame rearrangements with V and J called. A share of clones is missing; checked studies link under half to unresolved V genes, and the rest is unexplained. The V and J calls and clone size were taken over from that table, and D and trimming were inferred from the DNA. The sample profile shows some 180,000 clones; 70% to 85% of them were found once. Approximately 15% of the sample comes from the top ten.

Details on this clone: Its binding antigen is unknown. Per-base quality was not reported, and no clone a single base away is much larger than it.

Another Seattle source contributed samples from volunteer blood donors who had recovered from COVID-19. Whole blood was collected in K2EDTA tubes by collaborating institutions according to the institutions' own protocols. For TCRbeta analysis, collaborator samples were shipped as frozen whole blood, as isolated PBMCs, or as DNA extracted from either sample type. Material for sequencing was peripheral blood. The source is a man in his fifties who had recovered from COVID-19. The receptor chain draws on TRBV25-1 and TRBJ2-7; too little of a D gene remains to name it. This receptor carries the CDR3 CASRRRCYDYEQYF. The DNA sequence follows: TGTGCCAGCAGGAGGCGGTGTTACGACTACGAGCAGTACTTC.